The 24 T cell receptor beta chains in this list originate from one sample, sequenced in a study of T cell responses to AZD1222 COVID-19 vaccine. Sequencing was performed with immunoSEQ multiplex PCR; in TCRdb, only in-frame clones are kept and a portion is missing. The data hold 100,000 to 150,000 clones, with 84% observed a single time. Sequencing used peripheral blood, obtained 28 days after the second AZD1222 dose. The receptors stem from an adult who received the AZD1222 COVID-19 vaccine.

The chain has TRBV28 and TRBJ1-3; TRBD1 matches at 7 bases. Germline CDR1 reads MDHEN; CDR2 reads SYDVKM. The length of the CDR3 is 14 residues. The J segment lost 3 bases and the V segment lost 3 bases, leaving 2 bases of the junction unmatched. The CDR3 loop is CASSLTGHGNTIYF. The CDR3 DNA reads TGTGCCAGCAGTTTGACAGGGCATGGAAACACCATATATTTT.

This clone was observed once. The chain is built from TRBV6-2 or TRBV6-3 and TRBJ1-2; 7 positions match TRBD1. This CDR3 has 14 residues. With 2 bases clipped from V and 6 bases from J, the junction kept 6 bases outside the gene matches. Looked up from germline, CDR1 is MNHEY and CDR2 is SVGEGT. This CDR3 is CASSYNTGTDGYTF. The CDR3 DNA follows: TGTGCCAGCAGTTACAACACCGGGACAGATGGCTACACCTTC.

This clone was detected only once. This rearrangement joins TRBV3-1 (or the pseudogene TRBV3-2) to TRBJ1-1; D may be TRBD1 (5 bases). Germline V gene data show CDR1 as LGHDT and CDR2 as YNNKEL (reference sequence). The CDR3 extends over 15 amino acids. V lost 1 base to trimming and J lost 1 base, with 10 bases between them. CDR3 residues: CASSQGGAGNTEAFF. CDR3 sequence (DNA): TGTGCCAGCAGCCAAGGAGGGGCGGGGAACACTGAAGCTTTCTTT.

This clone showed up just a few times. The chain uses TRBV28 and TRBJ1-3; 8 nucleotides agree with TRBD1. Per the germline V gene, CDR1 is MDHEN and CDR2 is SYDVKM. The CDR3 spans 14 residues. After removal of 3 bases from V and 10 bases from J, the junction contained 8 bases not matched to a gene. CDR3 residues: CASSFDRGWGTIYF. The CDR3 coding sequence is TGTGCCAGCAGTTTCGACAGGGGCTGGGGTACCATATATTTT.

The gene calls are TRBV7-2 and TRBJ1-4; D gene ambiguous. This CDR3 region has 13 residues. The V and J ends lost 5 bases and 8 bases respectively, with 12 bases between them. Germline V gene data show CDR1 as SGHTA and CDR2 as FQGNSA. CDR3 nucleotides: TGTGCCAGCAGCCTAAACCAAGGGGAAAAACTGTTTTTT. Encoded protein: CASSLNQGEKLFF.

The chain links TRBV28 to TRBJ1-2; D perhaps matches TRBD1 (5 bases). V was pared by 3 bases and J by 5 bases, with 10 bases between. This CDR3 is 13 amino acids long. Germline CDR1 and CDR2: MDHEN and SYDVKM. CDR3 amino acids: CASSFQGGYGYTF. As DNA, the CDR3 is TGTGCCAGCAGTTTTCAGGGCGGTTATGGCTACACCTTC.

The J gene is TRBJ2-6, the V gene TRBV6-1; D is perhaps TRBD1 (5 bases). CDR1 is MNHNS, CDR2 SASEGT, per germline. The V and J ends lost 3 bases and 0 bases respectively, with 12 bases between them. The CDR3 extends over 17 amino acids. The chain's CDR3 is CASSDHPGRSGANVLTF. For the CDR3, the DNA is TGTGCCAGCAGTGACCACCCAGGGCGCTCTGGGGCCAACGTCCTGACTTTC.

The J gene is TRBJ1-1, the V gene TRBV5-4, with D hard to call. The CDR3 runs 15 residues. The germline V and J ends were trimmed by 3 bases and 0 bases, with 12 bases remaining between them. Germline loops: CDR1 SGHNT, CDR2 YYREEE (reference sequence). The CDR3 DNA is TGTGCCAGCAGCTGGGTAGGAAACATGAACACTGAAGCTTTCTTT. Translated, it gives CASSWVGNMNTEAFF. Looking up the rest from reference TRBV5-4 and TRBJ1-1 gives the full variable domain: ETGVTQSPTHLIKTRGQQVTLRCSSQSGHNTVSWYQQALGQGPQFIFQYYREEENGRGNFPPRFSGLQFPNYSSELNVNALELDDSALYLCASSWVGNMNTEAFFGQGTRLTVV.

The chain couples TRBV6-1 to TRBJ2-7; TRBD1 agrees at 7 bases. This CDR3 comprises 16 residues. The germline V gene encodes CDR1 MNHNS and CDR2 SASEGT. With 4 bases clipped from V and 3 bases from J, the junction kept 12 bases outside the gene matches. Here the CDR3 reads CASSAHLEGAVYEQYF. The DNA of the CDR3 is TGTGCCAGCAGTGCACACCTAGAGGGGGCCGTCTACGAGCAGTACTTC.

The rearrangement uses TRBV19 and TRBJ2-2; no clear D. V was pared by 7 bases and J by 5 bases, with 8 bases between. Per germline, CDR1 LNHDA and CDR2 SQIVND (reference sequence). The CDR3 runs 12 residues. The CDR3 nucleotides read TGTGCCAGTAATCGGAAGACCGGGGAGCTGTTTTTT. The encoded protein is CASNRKTGELFF.

This clone occurred once. The chain links TRBV6-5 to TRBJ1-5, with D unclear. Per the germline V gene, CDR1 is MNHEY and CDR2 is SVGAGI. The CDR3 has 13 residues. V shed 7 bases and J shed 2 bases, with 9 bases lying between them. CDR3 bases: TGTGCCAGCACCAACGGTGGCAATCAGCCCCAGCATTTT. Translation: CASTNGGNQPQHF.

Of note for this clone: A junction boundary mismatches the germline segment, possibly from a read error. V is TRBV7-7 and J is TRBJ2-1; TRBD1 is a possible D gene (6 bases). Germline V gene sequence: CDR1 SSHAT, CDR2 FNYEAQ (reference sequence). CDR3 length equals 13 residues. CDR3 in amino acids: CASSPTRGNEQFF. Written as DNA, the CDR3 is TGTGCTAGCAGCCCCACCAGGGGAAATGAGCAGTTCTTC.

This clone was seen only once. The CDR3 DNA is TGTGCCAGCAGCTTAAACAGGGAAGAGACCCAGTACTTC. Translated: CASSLNREETQYF. The chain carries TRBV7-2 and TRBJ2-5; D may be TRBD1 (6 bases). Per the germline V gene, CDR1 is SGHTA and CDR2 is FQGNSA. CDR3 length equals 13 residues. The ends were cut back, 2 bases at V and 3 bases at J, with 7 bases in the middle. The entire variable domain, with the rest obtained from reference TRBV7-2 and TRBJ2-5, is as follows: GAGVSQSPSNKVTEKGKDVELRCDPISGHTALYWYRQSLGQGLEFLIYFQGNSAPDKSGLPSDRFSAERTGGSVSTLTIQRTQQEDSAVYLCASSLNREETQYFGPGTRLLVL.

This chain links TRBV27 with TRBJ2-7; 8 bases line up with TRBD2. From germline, CDR1 is MNHEY and CDR2 SMNVEV (reference sequence). CDR3 length: 14 residues. J was trimmed by 2 bases and V by 10 bases; bases with no gene match: 10. Here the CDR3 DNA reads TGTGCCACCGGGGGGGGGTTGAGGGCCTACGAGCAGTACTTC. Translation gives CATGGGLRAYEQYF.

The rearrangement joins TRBV9 to TRBJ1-6, with D unresolved. CDR1 is SGDLS and CDR2 is YYNGEE in the germline V gene. The CDR3 extends over 12 amino acids. Trimming stripped 5 bases from V and 7 bases from J, with 7 bases between. The CDR3: CASSSANSPLHF. CDR3 in DNA: TGTGCCAGCAGTTCCGCGAATTCACCCCTCCACTTT.

V and J are TRBV5-1 and TRBJ1-3, with D possibly TRBD1 on 6 matching bases. CDR3 length equals 15 residues. CDR1 SGHRS and CDR2 YFSETQ come from the germline V gene. V lost 0 bases and J 4 bases, leaving 11 bases between the germline ends. CDR3 in amino acids: CASSLETGGGNTIYF. CDR3 nucleotides: TGCGCCAGCAGCTTGGAGACAGGAGGAGGAAACACCATATATTTT.

The CDR3 protein is CASSQEDQGYTDTQYF. The CDR3 region has the DNA TGTGCCAGCAGCCAAGAGGACCAGGGATATACAGATACGCAGTATTTT. J is TRBJ2-3 and V is TRBV4-2; tentatively, D is TRBD1 (5 bases). Between the trimmed V and J ends, which lost 0 bases and 3 bases, there was a span of 13 bases. The CDR3 is 16 amino acids. The V gene's germline CDR1 is LGHNA and CDR2 YNFKEQ.

The V and J genes are TRBV9 and TRBJ2-7, with D possibly being TRBD1 (5 bases). The V end was cut by 0 bases, the J end by 4 bases, with 14 bases between. Looked up from germline, CDR1 is SGDLS and CDR2 is YYNGEE. CDR3 length: 15 residues. CDR3 residues: CASSVETGSRYEQYF. DNA of the CDR3: TGTGCCAGCAGCGTAGAAACAGGAAGTCGTTACGAGCAGTACTTC.

The DNA for the CDR3 is TGTGCCAGCAGCTTCCGGGACAGGAGAACTGAAGCTTTCTTT. Translation: CASSFRDRRTEAFF. The chain joins TRBV3-1 (or the pseudogene TRBV3-2) to TRBJ1-1; 8 bases fit TRBD1. The CDR3 length is 14 residues. With V trimmed by 5 bases and J by 5 bases, 7 bases remained unmatched. Germline V gene sequence: CDR1 LGHDT, CDR2 YNNKEL (reference sequence).

CDR3 residues: CASSFNRGYEQYF. The CDR3 DNA reads TGTGCCAGCAGTTTCAACAGGGGCTACGAGCAGTACTTC. The chain recombines TRBV6-5 with TRBJ2-7; 7 bases are shared with TRBD1. J gave up 3 bases and V 4 bases, and 3 bases lay outside the gene matches. The CDR3 consists of 13 residues. Per germline, CDR1 MNHEY and CDR2 SVGAGI.

The V and J genes are TRBV7-8 and TRBJ1-4, with D tentatively TRBD1 (6 bases). CDR3 length equals 15 residues. V shed 4 bases and J shed 4 bases, with 13 bases lying between them. Germline loops: CDR1 SGHVS, CDR2 FQNEAQ. The CDR3 is CASSWAGALNEKLFF. The CDR3 nucleotides are TGTGCCAGCAGCTGGGCGGGGGCCCTTAATGAAAAACTGTTTTTT. Filled out from reference TRBV7-8 and TRBJ1-4, the complete variable domain reads GAGVSQSPRYKVAKRGQDVALRCDPISGHVSLFWYQQALGQGPEFLTYFQNEAQLDKSGLPSDRFFAERPEGSVSTLKIQRTQQEDSAVYLCASSWAGALNEKLFFGSGTQLSVL.

This clone was counted a few times. J is TRBJ1-5 and V is TRBV12-3 or TRBV12-4; D unresolved. The CDR3 extends over 13 amino acids. Trimming removed 3 bases from V and 0 bases from J, with 3 bases in between. In nucleotides, the CDR3 is TGTGCCAGCAGTTTTTATAGCAATCAGCCCCAGCATTTT. Protein product: CASSFYSNQPQHF.

The chain joins TRBV5-6 to TRBJ1-5; D is unresolved. CDR3 length: 14 amino acids. V lost 0 bases and J lost 3, with 7 bases in between. The germline V gene has CDR1 SGHDT and CDR2 YYEEEE. DNA for the CDR3: TGTGCCAGCAGCTTGGGACACATCAATCAGCCCCAGCATTTT. Its translation: CASSLGHINQPQHF. The entire variable domain, with the rest obtained from reference TRBV5-6 and TRBJ1-5, is as follows: DAGVTQSPTHLIKTRGQQVTLRCSPKSGHDTVSWYQQALGQGPQFIFQYYEEEERQRGNFPDRFSGHQFPNYSSELNVNALLLGDSALYLCASSLGHINQPQHFGDGTRLSIL.

Details on this clone: The germline gene is not matched at one end of the junction; a read error may be the cause. This chain connects TRBV3-1 (or the pseudogene TRBV3-2) to TRBJ2-2; D may match TRBD1 or TRBD2 (5 bases each). The CDR3 contains 16 residues. Germline CDR1 and CDR2: LGHDT and YNNKEL (reference sequence). This chain's CDR3 is CASNQIGTYNTGELFF. CDR3 DNA: TGTGCCAGCAACCAAATCGGGACCTATAACACCGGGGAGCTGTTTTTT.